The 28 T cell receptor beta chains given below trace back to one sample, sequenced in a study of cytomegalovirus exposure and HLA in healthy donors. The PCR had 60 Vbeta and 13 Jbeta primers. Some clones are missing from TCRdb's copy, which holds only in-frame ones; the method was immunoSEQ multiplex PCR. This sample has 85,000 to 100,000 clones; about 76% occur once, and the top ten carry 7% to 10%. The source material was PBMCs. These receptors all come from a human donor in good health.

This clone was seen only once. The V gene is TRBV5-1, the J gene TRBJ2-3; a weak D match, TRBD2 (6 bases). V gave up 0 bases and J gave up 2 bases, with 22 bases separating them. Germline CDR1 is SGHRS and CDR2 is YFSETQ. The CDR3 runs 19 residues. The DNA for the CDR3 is TGCGCCAGCAGCTTGGGTTACGGGCGGGGTCCAAAAACCACAGATACGCAGTATTTT. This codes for CASSLGYGRGPKTTDTQYF.

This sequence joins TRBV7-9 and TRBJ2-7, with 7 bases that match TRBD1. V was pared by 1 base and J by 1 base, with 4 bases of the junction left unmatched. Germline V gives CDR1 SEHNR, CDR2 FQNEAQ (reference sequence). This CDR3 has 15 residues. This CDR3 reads CASSLGQGLSYEQYF. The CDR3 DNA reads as TGTGCCAGCAGCTTAGGACAGGGTTTATCCTACGAGCAGTACTTC.

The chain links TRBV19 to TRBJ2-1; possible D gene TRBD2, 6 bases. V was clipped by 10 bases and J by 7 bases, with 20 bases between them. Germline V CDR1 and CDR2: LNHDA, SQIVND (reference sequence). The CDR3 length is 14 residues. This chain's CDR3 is CATQPGRGLNEQFF. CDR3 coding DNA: TGTGCCACCCAACCCGGCCGGGGGTTGAATGAGCAGTTCTTC.

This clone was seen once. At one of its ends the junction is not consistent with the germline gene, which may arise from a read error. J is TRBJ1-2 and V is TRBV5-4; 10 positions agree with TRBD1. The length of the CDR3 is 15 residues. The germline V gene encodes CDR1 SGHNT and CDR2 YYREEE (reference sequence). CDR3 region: CASSPREDRGYGYPF. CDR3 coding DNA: TGTGCCAGCAGCCCTCGAGAGGACAGGGGGTATGGCTACCCCTTC.

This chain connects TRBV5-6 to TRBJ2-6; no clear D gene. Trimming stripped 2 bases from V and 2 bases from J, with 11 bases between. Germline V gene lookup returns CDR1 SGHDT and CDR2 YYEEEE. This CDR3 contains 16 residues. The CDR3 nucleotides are TGTGCCAGCAGCTTTTCTCCCGCGGCTGGGGCCAACGTCCTGACTTTC. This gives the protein CASSFSPAAGANVLTF.

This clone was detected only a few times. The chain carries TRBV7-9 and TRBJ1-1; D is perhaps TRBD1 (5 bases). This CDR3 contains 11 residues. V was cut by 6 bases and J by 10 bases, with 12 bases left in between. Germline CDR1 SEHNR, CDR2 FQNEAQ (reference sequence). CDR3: CASSAQGGAFF. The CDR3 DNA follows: TGTGCCAGCAGTGCTCAGGGTGGAGCTTTCTTT.

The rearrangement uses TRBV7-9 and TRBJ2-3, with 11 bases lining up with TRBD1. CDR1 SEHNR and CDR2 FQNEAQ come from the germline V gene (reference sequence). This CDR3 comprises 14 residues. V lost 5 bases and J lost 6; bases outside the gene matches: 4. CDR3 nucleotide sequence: TGTGCCAGCAGCCCGGACAGGGGGCCCGATACGCAGTATTTT. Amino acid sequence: CASSPDRGPDTQYF.

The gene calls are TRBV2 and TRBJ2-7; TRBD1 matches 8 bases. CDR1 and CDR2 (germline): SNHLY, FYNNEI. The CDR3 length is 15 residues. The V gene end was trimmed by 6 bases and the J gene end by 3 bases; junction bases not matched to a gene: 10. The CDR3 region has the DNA TGTGCCAGCAGCCTAGGACAGGGATTGAACTACGAGCAGTACTTC. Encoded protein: CASSLGQGLNYEQYF.

This CDR3 reads CASSPTPASGGAADTQYF. The CDR3 nucleotides are TGCGCCAGCAGCCCCACCCCGGCTAGCGGGGGGGCTGCAGATACGCAGTATTTT. This rearrangement joins TRBV4-1 to TRBJ2-3; 12 bases fit TRBD2. The CDR3 has 18 residues. The germline CDR1 and CDR2 sequences are MGHRA and YSYEKL. The V segment lost 4 bases and the J segment 4 bases; nucleotides outside the gene matches: 12.

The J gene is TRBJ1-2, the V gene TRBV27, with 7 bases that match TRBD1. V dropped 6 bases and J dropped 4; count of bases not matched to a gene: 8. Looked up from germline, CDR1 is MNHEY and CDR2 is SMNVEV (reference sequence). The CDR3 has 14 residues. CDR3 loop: CASSQGQTFYGYTF. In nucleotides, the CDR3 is TGTGCCAGCAGCCAGGGACAGACATTCTATGGCTACACCTTC.

The CDR3 bases are TGTGCCAGCAGTCAGGACAGGGTAAATGAAAAACTGTTTTTT. Translating gives CASSQDRVNEKLFF. The chain joins TRBV11-2 to TRBJ1-4; 8 nucleotides match TRBD1. With V trimmed by 6 bases and J by 5 bases, 5 bases remained unmatched. CDR1 is SGHAT, CDR2 FQNNGV, per germline. The CDR3 loop spans 14 amino acids.

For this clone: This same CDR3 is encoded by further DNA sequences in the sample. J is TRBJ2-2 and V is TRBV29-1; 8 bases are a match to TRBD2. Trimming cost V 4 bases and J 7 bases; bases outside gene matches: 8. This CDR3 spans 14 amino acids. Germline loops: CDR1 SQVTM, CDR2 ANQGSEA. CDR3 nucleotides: TGCAGCGTTGGATCGGGAGGGCCAAACGGGGAGCTGTTTTTT. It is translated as CSVGSGGPNGELFF.

This chain's CDR3 is CASSQDPGSGYTIYF. The CDR3, as DNA: TGCGCCAGCAGCCAAGATCCGGGATCCGGGTACACCATATATTTT. The chain combines TRBV4-1 with TRBJ1-3, with D hard to call. The CDR3 has 15 residues. Germline loops: CDR1 MGHRA, CDR2 YSYEKL. V dropped 0 bases and J dropped 8 bases, with 14 bases sitting between them.

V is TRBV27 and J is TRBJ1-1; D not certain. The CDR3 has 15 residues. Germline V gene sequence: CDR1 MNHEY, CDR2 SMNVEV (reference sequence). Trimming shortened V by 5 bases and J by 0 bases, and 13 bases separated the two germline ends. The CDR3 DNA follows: TGTGCCAGCAGTCATACAGTAGACGTGAACACTGAAGCTTTCTTT. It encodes CASSHTVDVNTEAFF.

CDR3 bases: TGTGCCAGCAGCTTAAAGACAGGACGAGATTCACCCCTCCACTTT. Its translation: CASSLKTGRDSPLHF. The J gene is TRBJ1-6, the V gene TRBV7-2, with D tentatively TRBD1 (6 bases). Per germline, CDR1 SGHTA and CDR2 FQGNSA. Trimming pared 2 bases from V and 8 bases from J, leaving 13 bases between. The CDR3 length is 15 residues.

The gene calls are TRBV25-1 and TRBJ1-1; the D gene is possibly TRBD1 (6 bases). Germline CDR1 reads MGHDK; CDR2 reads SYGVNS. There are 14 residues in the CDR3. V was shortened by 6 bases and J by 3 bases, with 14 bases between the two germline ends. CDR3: CASRGRGADTEAFF. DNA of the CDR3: TGTGCCAGCAGGGGGAGGGGGGCCGACACTGAAGCTTTCTTT.

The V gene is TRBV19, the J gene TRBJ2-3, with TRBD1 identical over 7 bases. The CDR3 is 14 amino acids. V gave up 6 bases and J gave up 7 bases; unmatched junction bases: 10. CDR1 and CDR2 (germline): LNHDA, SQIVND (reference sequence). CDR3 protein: CASRKDRAQNTQYF. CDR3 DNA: TGTGCCAGTAGAAAAGACAGGGCGCAGAATACGCAGTATTTT.

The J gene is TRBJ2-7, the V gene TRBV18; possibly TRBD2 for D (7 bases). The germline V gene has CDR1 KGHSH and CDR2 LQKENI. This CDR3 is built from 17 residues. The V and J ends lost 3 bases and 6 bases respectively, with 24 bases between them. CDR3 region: CASSPSPTGRGFAEQYF. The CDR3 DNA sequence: TGTGCCAGCTCACCCTCTCCTACAGGGCGGGGGTTCGCCGAGCAGTACTTC.

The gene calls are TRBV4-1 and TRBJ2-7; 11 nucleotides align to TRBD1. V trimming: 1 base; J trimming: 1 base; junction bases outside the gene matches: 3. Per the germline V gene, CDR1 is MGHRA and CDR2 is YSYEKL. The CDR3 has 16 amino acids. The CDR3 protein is CASSQGGQGGSYEQYF. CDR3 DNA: TGCGCCAGCAGCCAAGGGGGACAGGGGGGTTCCTACGAGCAGTACTTC.

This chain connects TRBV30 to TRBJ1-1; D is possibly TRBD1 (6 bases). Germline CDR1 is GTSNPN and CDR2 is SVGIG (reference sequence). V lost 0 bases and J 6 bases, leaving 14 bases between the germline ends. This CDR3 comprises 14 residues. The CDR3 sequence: CAWSVETGTAEAFF. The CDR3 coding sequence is TGTGCCTGGAGTGTGGAAACAGGGACGGCTGAAGCTTTCTTT.

For the CDR3, the DNA is TGTGCCAGCAGTGAAACAGGGGCGAACTATGGCTACACCTTC. Encoded protein: CASSETGANYGYTF. The V gene is TRBV6-1, the J gene TRBJ1-2, with 7 bases that match TRBD1. The V gene's germline CDR1 is MNHNS and CDR2 SASEGT. The CDR3 contains 14 residues. Losses at the gene ends were 2 bases for V and 2 bases for J; bases not matched to a gene: 2.

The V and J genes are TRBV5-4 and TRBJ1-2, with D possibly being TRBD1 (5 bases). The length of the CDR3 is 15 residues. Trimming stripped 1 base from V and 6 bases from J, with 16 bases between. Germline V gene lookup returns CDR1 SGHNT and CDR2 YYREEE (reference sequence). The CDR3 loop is CASSLRVGRADGYTF. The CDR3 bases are TGTGCCAGCAGCTTGCGGGTTGGCAGGGCGGATGGCTACACCTTC.

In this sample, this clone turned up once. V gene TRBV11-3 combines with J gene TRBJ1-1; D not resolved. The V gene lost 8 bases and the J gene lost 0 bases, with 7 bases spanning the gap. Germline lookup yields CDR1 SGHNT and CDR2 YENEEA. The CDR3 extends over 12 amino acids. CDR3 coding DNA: TGTGCCAGCTGCGGCTTGAACACTGAAGCTTTCTTT. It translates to CASCGLNTEAFF.

For the CDR3, the DNA is TGTGCCAGTAGTACAACGGACAGGGCATTAGGTGGCTACACCTTC. Translated: CASSTTDRALGGYTF. J is TRBJ1-2 and V is TRBV19; 8 bases line up with TRBD1. J was trimmed by 7 bases and V by 4 bases; bases with no gene match: 11. The CDR3 has 15 residues. Germline V gives CDR1 LNHDA, CDR2 SQIVND (reference sequence).

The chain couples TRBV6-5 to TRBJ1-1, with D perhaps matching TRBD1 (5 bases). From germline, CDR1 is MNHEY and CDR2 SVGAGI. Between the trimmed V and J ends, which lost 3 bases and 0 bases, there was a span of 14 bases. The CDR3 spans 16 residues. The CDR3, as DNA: TGTGCCAGCAGTTATCACAGGAGCCTCTTGAACACTGAAGCTTTCTTT. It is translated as CASSYHRSLLNTEAFF.

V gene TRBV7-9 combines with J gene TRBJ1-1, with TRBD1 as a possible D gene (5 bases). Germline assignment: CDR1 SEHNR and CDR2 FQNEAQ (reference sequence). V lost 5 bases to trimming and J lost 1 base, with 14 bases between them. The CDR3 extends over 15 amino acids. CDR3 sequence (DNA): TGTGCCAGCAGCCCTATGGGAGGGGCGAACACTGAAGCTTTCTTT. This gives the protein CASSPMGGANTEAFF.

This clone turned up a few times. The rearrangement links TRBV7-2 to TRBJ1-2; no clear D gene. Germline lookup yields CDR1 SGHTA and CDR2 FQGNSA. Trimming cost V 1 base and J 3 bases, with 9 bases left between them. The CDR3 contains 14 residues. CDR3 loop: CASSLEPDYYGYTF. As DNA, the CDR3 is TGTGCCAGCAGCTTAGAACCGGACTACTATGGCTACACCTTC.

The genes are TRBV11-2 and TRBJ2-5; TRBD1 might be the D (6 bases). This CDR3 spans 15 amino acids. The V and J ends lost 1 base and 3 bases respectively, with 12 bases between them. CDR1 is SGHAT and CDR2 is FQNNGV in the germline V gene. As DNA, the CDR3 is TGTGCCAGCAGCTTAGGGGTCACAGGGAAAGAGACCCAGTACTTC. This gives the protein CASSLGVTGKETQYF.